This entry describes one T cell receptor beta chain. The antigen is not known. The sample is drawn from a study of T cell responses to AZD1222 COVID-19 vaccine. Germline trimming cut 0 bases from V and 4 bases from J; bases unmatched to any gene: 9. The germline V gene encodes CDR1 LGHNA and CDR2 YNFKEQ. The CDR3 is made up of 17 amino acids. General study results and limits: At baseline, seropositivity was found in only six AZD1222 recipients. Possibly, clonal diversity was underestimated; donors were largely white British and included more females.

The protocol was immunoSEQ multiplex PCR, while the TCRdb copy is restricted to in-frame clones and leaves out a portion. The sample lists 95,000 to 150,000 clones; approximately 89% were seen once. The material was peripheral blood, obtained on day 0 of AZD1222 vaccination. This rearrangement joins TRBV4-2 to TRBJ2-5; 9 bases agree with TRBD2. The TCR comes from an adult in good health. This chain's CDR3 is CASSQEGVAGAGETQYF. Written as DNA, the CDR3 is TGTGCCAGCAGCCAAGAAGGGGTAGCGGGGGCGGGAGAGACCCAGTACTTC.